A selection of T cell receptor beta chains follows, all from one sample in a study of response to subunit inactivated influenza vaccine. One entry per CDR3 protein, called by TCRdb with MiXCR from the RT-PCR reads. The sample lists about 530,000 distinct CDR3 sequences, over 10% occurring once. The sequences come from PBMCs from blood, collected roughly 46 days after vaccination. The source is a man in his fifties who received an inactivated influenza vaccine. Each CDR3 is given without its conserved first and last residue. The order of the fields is CDR3 protein, D gene, J gene, V gene. The D gene is left open where the match is weak.

CDR3 protein: ASSYTGQANEQF
D gene: TRBD1
J gene: TRBJ2-1
V gene: TRBV6-5

CDR3 protein: SAVHSYNEQF
D gene: .
J gene: TRBJ2-1
V gene: TRBV20-1

CDR3 protein: ASSSNTLLGTKNIQY
D gene: .
J gene: TRBJ2-4
V gene: TRBV7-2

CDR3 protein: SARKTGIYNEQF
D gene: TRBD1
J gene: TRBJ2-1
V gene: TRBV20-1

CDR3 protein: ATSREVLAGSSTDTQY
D gene: TRBD2
J gene: TRBJ2-3
V gene: TRBV15

CDR3 protein: ASSSSPGTSVYNEQF
D gene: TRBD2
J gene: TRBJ2-1
V gene: TRBV7-6

CDR3 protein: SVARGQGEQF
D gene: TRBD1
J gene: TRBJ2-1
V gene: TRBV29-1

CDR3 protein: ASSHYSANYGYT
D gene: .
J gene: TRBJ1-2
V gene: TRBV12-3/TRBV12-4

CDR3 protein: AISEPSGSYEQF
D gene: TRBD2
J gene: TRBJ2-1
V gene: TRBV10-3

CDR3 protein: ASSTLAGPYEQY
D gene: TRBD2
J gene: TRBJ2-7
V gene: TRBV7-2

CDR3 protein: ASSLADFPYNEQF
D gene: .
J gene: TRBJ2-1
V gene: TRBV27

CDR3 protein: ATARGTSGGSTEQY
D gene: TRBD2
J gene: TRBJ2-7
V gene: TRBV10-3

CDR3 protein: ASSLNGRANEQY
D gene: TRBD2
J gene: TRBJ2-7
V gene: TRBV7-3

CDR3 protein: ASSQENPTTIYNEQF
D gene: .
J gene: TRBJ2-1
V gene: TRBV3-1

CDR3 protein: AISDVGWDNNQPQH
D gene: .
J gene: TRBJ1-5
V gene: TRBV10-3

CDR3 protein: ASSSTGGSGNEQF
D gene: TRBD1
J gene: TRBJ2-1
V gene: TRBV7-6

CDR3 protein: ASSLDGLAEPILREQY
D gene: TRBD2
J gene: TRBJ2-7
V gene: TRBV5-1

CDR3 protein: ASSQEAGNAETQY
D gene: .
J gene: TRBJ2-5
V gene: TRBV4-3

CDR3 protein: ASSNVPEDSTDTQY
D gene: .
J gene: TRBJ2-3
V gene: TRBV7-2

CDR3 protein: ASSQLGGQVGELF
D gene: .
J gene: TRBJ2-2
V gene: TRBV4-1

CDR3 protein: ASSPLTGVRSPLH
D gene: TRBD1
J gene: TRBJ1-6
V gene: TRBV6-2/TRBV6-3

CDR3 protein: ASSSGPLSYEQY
D gene: .
J gene: TRBJ2-7
V gene: TRBV5-1

CDR3 protein: ASSLTGTSGTDTQY
D gene: TRBD2
J gene: TRBJ2-3
V gene: TRBV5-1

CDR3 protein: ASTSQGGRYEQY
D gene: .
J gene: TRBJ2-7
V gene: TRBV11-2

CDR3 protein: SASHIDRAQPQH
D gene: TRBD1
J gene: TRBJ1-5
V gene: TRBV20-1

CDR3 protein: ASSRWGMEAEAF
D gene: .
J gene: TRBJ1-1
V gene: TRBV12-3/TRBV12-4

CDR3 protein: ASSLPQGNEQF
D gene: .
J gene: TRBJ2-1
V gene: TRBV5-4

CDR3 protein: ASSKASGGVSEQF
D gene: TRBD2
J gene: TRBJ2-1
V gene: TRBV2

CDR3 protein: ASSLEGYEF
D gene: .
J gene: TRBJ2-7
V gene: TRBV7-9

CDR3 protein: ASSTWTGGNNEQF
D gene: TRBD1
J gene: TRBJ2-1
V gene: TRBV19

CDR3 protein: ASTTGQANYEQY
D gene: TRBD1
J gene: TRBJ2-7
V gene: TRBV5-1

CDR3 protein: ASSFREPETQY
D gene: .
J gene: TRBJ2-5
V gene: TRBV12-3/TRBV12-4

CDR3 protein: ASSPLYGNTGELF
D gene: .
J gene: TRBJ2-2
V gene: TRBV3-1

CDR3 protein: AIKAVTGELF
D gene: .
J gene: TRBJ2-2
V gene: TRBV10-3

CDR3 protein: SARDGRSTGELF
D gene: .
J gene: TRBJ2-2
V gene: TRBV20-1

CDR3 protein: ASRRTGNTYEQY
D gene: TRBD1
J gene: TRBJ2-7
V gene: TRBV6-1

CDR3 protein: ASSPRPSRGETQY
D gene: .
J gene: TRBJ2-5
V gene: TRBV5-1

CDR3 protein: ASSPDAAGPTDTQY
D gene: .
J gene: TRBJ2-3
V gene: TRBV5-1

CDR3 protein: ASSPFAGAEQF
D gene: TRBD2
J gene: TRBJ2-1
V gene: TRBV7-2

CDR3 protein: ATSRDVPFEQF
D gene: .
J gene: TRBJ2-1
V gene: TRBV15

CDR3 protein: SATPNTDTQY
D gene: .
J gene: TRBJ2-3
V gene: TRBV20-1

CDR3 protein: ASSRFLTGTGTPEAF
D gene: TRBD1
J gene: TRBJ1-1
V gene: TRBV4-2

CDR3 protein: ASNNRGRSEQY
D gene: TRBD1
J gene: TRBJ2-7
V gene: TRBV6-6

CDR3 protein: ASSFPGSGYYGYT
D gene: .
J gene: TRBJ1-2
V gene: TRBV12-3/TRBV12-4

CDR3 protein: AFCQTSGGFYSYNEQF
D gene: TRBD2
J gene: TRBJ2-1
V gene: TRBV12-3/TRBV12-4

CDR3 protein: SVGGGDQPQH
D gene: .
J gene: TRBJ1-5
V gene: TRBV29-1

CDR3 protein: ASSFGGRGPAQY
D gene: .
J gene: TRBJ2-5
V gene: TRBV7-8

CDR3 protein: ASSEWVGGGVDGYT
D gene: .
J gene: TRBJ1-2
V gene: TRBV25-1

CDR3 protein: ASSDLAVSYEQY
D gene: .
J gene: TRBJ2-7
V gene: TRBV5-1

CDR3 protein: ASSSRGVTNEKLF
D gene: .
J gene: TRBJ1-4
V gene: TRBV4-1

CDR3 protein: ASSLDQLSNTGELF
D gene: .
J gene: TRBJ2-2
V gene: TRBV7-2

CDR3 protein: ASRFGTGAKNTEAF
D gene: TRBD1
J gene: TRBJ1-1
V gene: TRBV12-3/TRBV12-4

CDR3 protein: SARQTDREVGSSYNSPLH
D gene: .
J gene: TRBJ1-6
V gene: TRBV20-1